This record covers a single TCR beta chain. Its cognate antigen is unknown. The data were taken from a study of blood T cells in healthy people across ages. Whole-study context: About one barcoded TCR beta cDNA was captured per two T cells. The study, taken as a whole, reports: Without sorted subsets, naive and antigen-experienced compartments could not be conclusively compared. Long-lived donors carried more naive CD4+ cells and greater diversity than aged donors.

This CDR3 contains 17 residues. Trimming cost V 5 bases and J 0 bases; bases outside gene matches: 9. Germline V gene data show CDR1 as MNHEY and CDR2 as SMNVEV (reference sequence). A second about 7 to 11 cycle PCR used barcoded and J-beta primers. TCRdb used MiXCR to reprocess the 5' RACE reads, holding one entry per CDR3 protein. This sample has 1.5 million to 2 million distinct CDR3 sequences, with roughly 30% found just once. The chain carries TRBV27 and TRBJ2-3; TRBD2 matches 9 bases. This sequence was found in a woman in her twenties or thirties in good health. The sequenced material came from blood. CDR3: CASSRYLAGESTDTQYF. The CDR3 DNA follows: TGTGCCAGCAGTAGGTATTTAGCGGGAGAGAGCACAGATACGCAGTATTTT.